The 22 T cell receptor beta chains given below trace back to one sample, sequenced in a study of blood T cell repertoires in COVID-19. The protocol was immunoSEQ multiplex PCR, while the TCRdb copy is restricted to in-frame clones and leaves out a portion. Here the sample spans just over 150,000 clones, 80% to 95% being singletons. Material: peripheral blood. The source is a man younger than 45 with COVID-19, enrolled during active disease.

The rearrangement links TRBV27 to TRBJ2-3; 10 nucleotides line up with TRBD2. J lost 3 bases, V lost 2 bases, and 2 bases had no gene match. This CDR3 contains 15 residues. CDR1 is MNHEY, CDR2 SMNVEV, per germline (reference sequence). The DNA of the CDR3 is TGTGCCAGCAGTTTACGGACTAGCGGTACAGATACGCAGTATTTT. It codes for CASSLRTSGTDTQYF.

This chain connects TRBV4-2 to TRBJ1-2; D might be TRBD1 (5 bases). Germline lookup yields CDR1 LGHNA and CDR2 YNFKEQ. This CDR3 comprises 15 residues. V lost 0 bases and J lost 5, with 13 bases in between. In nucleotides, the CDR3 is TGTGCCAGCAGCCAAGATCTGGGGGGTGCTTATGGCTACACCTTC. Translation: CASSQDLGGAYGYTF.

This clone was detected a few times. The rearrangement uses TRBV27 and TRBJ1-2; the match to TRBD1 covers 10 bases. CDR1 is MNHEY, CDR2 SMNVEV, per germline (reference sequence). With V trimmed by 0 bases and J by 8 bases, 3 bases remained unmatched. The length of the CDR3 is 14 residues. The DNA of the CDR3 is TGTGCCAGCAGTTTATCAGGGACAGGGGAAGGCTACACCTTC. Translating it yields CASSLSGTGEGYTF.

The chain has TRBV7-2 and TRBJ1-2; D gene uncertain. The germline gives CDR1 SGHTA, CDR2 FQGNSA. The V and J ends lost 5 bases and 0 bases respectively, with 7 bases between them. The CDR3 covers 13 residues. CDR3 amino acids: CASSNNPNYGYTF. CDR3 in DNA: TGTGCCAGCAGCAACAATCCTAACTATGGCTACACCTTC. Complete variable domain (other parts from reference TRBV7-2 and TRBJ1-2): GAGVSQSPSNKVTEKGKDVELRCDPISGHTALYWYRQSLGQGLEFLIYFQGNSAPDKSGLPSDRFSAERTGGSVSTLTIQRTQQEDSAVYLCASSNNPNYGYTFGSGTRLTVV.

The chain joins TRBV19 to TRBJ1-1; D remains ambiguous. The CDR3 contains 14 residues. Trimming removed 1 base at V and 2 bases at J, with 8 bases between. The germline CDR1 and CDR2 sequences are LNHDA and SQIVND (reference sequence). CDR3 protein: CASSIVAGNTEAFF. The CDR3 DNA sequence: TGTGCCAGTAGTATAGTCGCAGGAAACACTGAAGCTTTCTTT.

V and J are TRBV5-1 and TRBJ2-1; 11 bases match TRBD1. The CDR3 contains 15 residues. V trimming: 4 bases; J trimming: 10 bases; junction bases outside the gene matches: 10. The germline V gene has CDR1 SGHRS and CDR2 YFSETQ. In nucleotides, the CDR3 is TGCGCCAGCAGCCGGGGACAGGGGGGCCATGGGGAGCAGTTCTTC. This gives the protein CASSRGQGGHGEQFF.

The chain uses TRBV2 and TRBJ1-5; 8 nucleotides match TRBD1. The CDR3 totals 19 residues. V was pared by 5 bases and J by 0 bases, with 15 bases of the junction left unmatched. Per the germline V gene, CDR1 is SNHLY and CDR2 is FYNNEI. The CDR3 DNA reads as TGTGCCAGCAGTCAATATGGGACAGGTAGTTCCTATAGCAATCAGCCCCAGCATTTT. Its translation is CASSQYGTGSSYSNQPQHF.

The table lists this clone with a count of one. CDR3 in amino acids: CASSGQGGSNQPQHF. Here the CDR3 DNA reads TGTGCCAGTAGTGGGCAGGGTGGAAGCAATCAGCCCCAGCATTTT. The rearrangement uses TRBV19 and TRBJ1-5; weak D call: TRBD1 (5 bases). Germline V gene data show CDR1 as LNHDA and CDR2 as SQIVND (reference sequence). The CDR3 is made up of 15 amino acids. V shed 5 bases and J shed 1 base, with 12 bases lying between them. Filled out from reference TRBV19 and TRBJ1-5, the complete variable domain reads DGGITQSPKYLFRKEGQNVTLSCEQNLNHDAMYWYRQDPGQGLRLIYYSQIVNDFQKGDIAEGYSVSREKKESFPLTVTSAQKNPTAFYLCASSGQGGSNQPQHFGDGTRLSIL.

This clone has just one count. The chain has TRBV19 and TRBJ2-1; D call uncertain. The CDR3 extends over 13 amino acids. The V end was cut by 0 bases, the J end by 3 bases, with 3 bases between. Germline CDR1 and CDR2: LNHDA and SQIVND (reference sequence). CDR3 nucleotides: TGTGCCAGTAGTATAGACCTCTACAATGAGCAGTTCTTC. It encodes CASSIDLYNEQFF. The variable domain in full, with the rest retrieved from reference TRBV19 and TRBJ2-1, is DGGITQSPKYLFRKEGQNVTLSCEQNLNHDAMYWYRQDPGQGLRLIYYSQIVNDFQKGDIAEGYSVSREKKESFPLTVTSAQKNPTAFYLCASSIDLYNEQFFGPGTRLTVL.

This clone has just one count. The rearrangement uses TRBV24-1 and TRBJ1-1, with a tentative D call TRBD1 (5 bases). This CDR3 has 15 amino acids. CDR1 is KGHDR and CDR2 is SFDVKD in the germline V gene. The ends were cut back, 1 base at V and 5 bases at J, with 13 bases in the middle. The CDR3 sequence: CATSDLWSKGTEAFF. As DNA, the CDR3 is TGTGCCACCAGTGATTTATGGTCTAAGGGGACTGAAGCTTTCTTT.

This chain connects TRBV30 to TRBJ2-7; D is ambiguous. This CDR3 is 12 amino acids long. Germline CDR1 GTSNPN, CDR2 SVGIG (reference sequence). The V end lost 5 bases, the J end lost 2 bases, and 10 bases lay between the germline ends. As DNA, the CDR3 is TGTGCCTGGGAACACAATCCCTACGAGCAGTACTTC. Translating gives CAWEHNPYEQYF.

Points on this clone: The same CDR3 also results from other DNA sequences found in this sample. The chain couples TRBV5-1 to TRBJ1-1, with TRBD1 identical over 9 bases. In germline, CDR1 is SGHRS, CDR2 YFSETQ. V was clipped by 4 bases and J by 1 base; unmatched bases: 2. This CDR3 spans 14 amino acids. DNA for the CDR3: TGCGCCAGCAGCCTGGACAGGGGGAACACTGAAGCTTTCTTT. It is translated as CASSLDRGNTEAFF.

The genes are TRBV18 and TRBJ1-5; 8 bases line up with TRBD1. The CDR3 contains 16 residues. With 0 bases clipped from V and 7 bases from J, the junction kept 8 bases outside the gene matches. In germline, CDR1 is KGHSH, CDR2 LQKENI. The CDR3 DNA sequence: TGTGCCAGCTCACCACCGACAGACAGGGGACCCCAGCCCCAGCATTTT. The encoded protein is CASSPPTDRGPQPQHF.

This chain links TRBV6-5 with TRBJ1-1; 8 positions agree with TRBD1. Germline assignment: CDR1 MNHEY and CDR2 SVGAGI. J was trimmed by 6 bases and V by 4 bases; bases with no gene match: 1. The length of the CDR3 is 12 residues. The DNA of the CDR3 is TGTGCCAGCAGTTCAGGGGGCGCTGAAGCTTTCTTT. Protein sequence: CASSSGGAEAFF.

V gene TRBV27 combines with J gene TRBJ2-7, with 7 bases fitting TRBD1. The CDR3 covers 14 residues. The germline V gene has CDR1 MNHEY and CDR2 SMNVEV (reference sequence). V was pared by 5 bases and J by 3 bases, with 7 bases of the junction left unmatched. CDR3 sequence: CASSIQTGIYEQYF. The CDR3 nucleotides are TGTGCCAGCAGTATTCAGACAGGGATCTACGAGCAGTACTTC.

The J gene is TRBJ2-7, the V gene TRBV19; the D gene is possibly TRBD1 (6 bases). The length of the CDR3 is 13 residues. The V end was cut by 6 bases, the J end by 8 bases, with 17 bases between. Per the germline V gene, CDR1 is LNHDA and CDR2 is SQIVND (reference sequence). Written as DNA, the CDR3 is TGTGCCAGTAGGAGCCGACAGGCCGGCCAGCAGTACTTC. It is translated as CASRSRQAGQQYF.

The chain combines TRBV12-3 or TRBV12-4 with TRBJ2-1; 9 bases match TRBD2. The CDR3 runs 12 residues. V gave up 5 bases and J gave up 10 bases; unmatched junction bases: 3. The CDR3 loop reads CASSRSGGEQFF. Written as DNA, the CDR3 is TGTGCCAGCAGTCGTAGCGGGGGAGAGCAGTTCTTC.

The rearrangement uses TRBV5-8 and TRBJ2-3, with D tentatively TRBD2 (5 bases). V was pared by 0 bases and J by 3 bases, with 11 bases between. This CDR3 spans 15 amino acids. The V gene's germline CDR1 is SGHTS and CDR2 YDEGEE. CDR3 protein: CASSLGGYGTDTQYF. Here the CDR3 DNA reads TGTGCCAGCAGCTTGGGCGGGTATGGTACAGATACGCAGTATTTT.

This clone is a singleton in its sample. The chain has TRBV27 and TRBJ2-1; the match to TRBD2 covers 7 bases. CDR1 and CDR2 from the germline V gene are MNHEY and SMNVEV (reference sequence). V dropped 6 bases and J dropped 5; count of bases not matched to a gene: 13. CDR3 length: 16 residues. CDR3 sequence reads: CASSSRGSGVNNEQFF. The CDR3 nucleotides are TGTGCCAGCAGCTCCAGAGGGAGCGGGGTAAACAATGAGCAGTTCTTC.

Only one count was recorded for this clone. The chain uses TRBV28 and TRBJ2-7; 7 nucleotides match TRBD1. CDR1 and CDR2 (germline): MDHEN, SYDVKM. This CDR3 spans 12 amino acids. The ends lost 10 bases at V and 6 bases at J; junction bases unmatched: 9. CDR3 nucleotide sequence: TGTGCCACCGGAGACAGGGCCTTCGAGCAGTACTTC. It is translated as CATGDRAFEQYF.

The chain employs TRBV27 and TRBJ1-2; 7 positions match TRBD1. Germline assignment: CDR1 MNHEY and CDR2 SMNVEV (reference sequence). V gave up 3 bases and J gave up 8 bases; unmatched junction bases: 15. This CDR3 has 16 amino acids. The CDR3: CASSFLRAGGRWGYTF. For the CDR3, the DNA is TGTGCCAGCAGTTTCCTCCGCGCAGGGGGGCGTTGGGGCTACACCTTC.

The chain has TRBV5-6 and TRBJ2-1, with TRBD2 matching 10 bases. Germline V CDR1 and CDR2: SGHDT, YYEEEE. CDR3 length: 14 amino acids. With V trimmed by 4 bases and J by 10 bases, 8 bases remained unmatched. CDR3 sequence reads: CASSPGLARGEQFF. The CDR3 DNA is TGTGCCAGCAGCCCGGGACTAGCGAGGGGGGAGCAGTTCTTC.